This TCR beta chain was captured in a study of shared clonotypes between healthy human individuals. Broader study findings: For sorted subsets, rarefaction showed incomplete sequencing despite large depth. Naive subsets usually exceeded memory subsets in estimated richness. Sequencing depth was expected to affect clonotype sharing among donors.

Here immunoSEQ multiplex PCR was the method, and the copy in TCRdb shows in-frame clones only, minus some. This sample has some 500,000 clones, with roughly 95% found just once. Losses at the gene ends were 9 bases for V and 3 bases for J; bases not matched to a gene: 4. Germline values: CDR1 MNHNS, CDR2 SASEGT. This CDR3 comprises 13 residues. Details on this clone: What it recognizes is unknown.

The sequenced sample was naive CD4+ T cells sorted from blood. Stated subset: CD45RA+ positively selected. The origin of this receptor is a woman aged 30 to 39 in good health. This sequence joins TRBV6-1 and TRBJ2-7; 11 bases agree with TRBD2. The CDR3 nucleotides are TGTGCCAGTGGGGGACTAGCGGTCTACGAGCAGTACTTC. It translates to CASGGLAVYEQYF.